The clone carrying this T cell receptor beta chain was seen a handful of times. Its antigen is unidentified. These data originate in a study of cytomegalovirus exposure and HLA in healthy donors. As for the study in general: Unique TCRs numbering around 80 million, obtained from HLA-typed donors, made up an early data release. Study-wide results and caveats: In vitro work confirmed that a few CMV-associated chains recognize CMV antigens. TCR beta sequences numbering around 15,000 were associated with HLA alleles at 0.05 false discovery rate in a later analysis.

V lost 4 bases, J lost 1 base, and 23 bases lay in between. The CDR3 is 18 residues long. The germline V gene has CDR1 SGHDT and CDR2 YYEEEE. The PCR was carried out with 60 Vbeta primers and 13 Jbeta primers. Clones were sequenced by immunoSEQ multiplex PCR, and TCRdb holds only the in-frame ones, with some missing. The sample lists roughly 230,000 clones, around 80% occurring once. The gene calls are TRBV5-6 and TRBJ1-1; no firm D call. This receptor was taken from a boy aged 5-17 years in good health and CMV-seronegative. Sequences were obtained from PBMCs. CDR3 in DNA: TGTGCCAGCAGCCTTCCTGTACTAGCAGCGACACAGAACACTGAAGCTTTCTTT. Translating gives CASSLPVLAATQNTEAFF.